The entry that follows covers one T cell receptor beta chain sequence. What it binds is unknown. The CDR3 loop spans 13 amino acids. Germline V gene sequence: CDR1 SEHNR, CDR2 FQNEAQ (reference sequence). Trimming shortened V by 0 bases and J by 5 bases, and 8 bases separated the two germline ends. This sample stems from a study of cytomegalovirus exposure and HLA in healthy donors. General study findings and limits: The classifier reportedly diagnosed cytomegalovirus status with high sensitivity and specificity. CMV antigen specificity of a few CMV-associated chains was confirmed in vitro. The authors listed 150 to 200 TCR beta chains as cytomegalovirus-associated. The TCR clusters that emerged in the first cohort tended, a later analysis found, to co-occur in the 120 or so validation repertoires.

Sequencing used immunoSEQ multiplex PCR; TCRdb keeps in-frame clones, though not all of them. The data contain 150,000 to 250,000 clones, 80% to 85% of them singletons. This TCR was sampled from a woman aged 25 to 39 in good health and CMV-seronegative. The rearrangement joins TRBV7-9 to TRBJ2-7, with D perhaps matching TRBD2 (5 bases). Material for sequencing was PBMCs. In nucleotides, the CDR3 is TGTGCCAGCAGCTTAGCGAGGGTCCACGAGCAGTACTTC. It codes for CASSLARVHEQYF. Full variable domain (remainder filled in from reference TRBV7-9 and TRBJ2-7): DTGVSQNPRHKITKRGQNVTFRCDPISEHNRLYWYRQTLGQGPEFLTYFQNEAQLEKSRLLSDRFSAERPKGSFSTLEIQRTEQGDSAMYLCASSLARVHEQYFGPGTRLTVT.